This entry lists 7 T cell receptor beta chains sequenced from one sample in a study of blood T cells in healthy people across ages. A J-beta primer mix and a sample-barcoded 5' primer were used in a second PCR of about 7 to 12 cycles. TCRdb fed the 5' RACE reads into MiXCR, producing one record per CDR3 protein. The sample carries about 720,000 distinct CDR3 sequences, about 24% recorded once. Material: blood. These TCRs come from an older man in good health.

The sample holds many counts of this clonotype. The chain employs TRBV20-1 and TRBJ2-5; 7 bases fit TRBD1. CDR1 is DFQATT and CDR2 is SNEGSKA in the germline V gene (reference sequence). V shed 1 base and J 1 base; nucleotides not matched to a gene: 6. This CDR3 is 15 amino acids long. CDR3: CSARARQGVQETQYF. CDR3 nucleotide sequence: TGCAGTGCTAGAGCTAGACAGGGAGTCCAAGAGACCCAGTACTTC.

This sequence joins TRBV25-1 and TRBJ2-5; no definite D call. The last part of the DNA fits TRBJ2-1 better; the J call may be wrong. The CDR3 is 14 residues long. The germline gives CDR1 MGHDK, CDR2 SYGVNS. The CDR3 protein is CASSAPGPYNEQFF. The CDR3 region has the DNA TGTGCCAGCAGTGCCCCCGGCCCCTACAATGAGCAGTTCTTC.

The chain uses TRBV24-1 and TRBJ2-3; D remains unclear. The CDR3 loop spans 15 amino acids. V gave up 2 bases and J gave up 2 bases, with 10 bases separating them. Per the germline V gene, CDR1 is KGHDR and CDR2 is SFDVKD. CDR3 sequence: CATSDSRAVTDTQYF. The DNA for the CDR3 is TGTGCCACCAGTGATTCACGAGCTGTCACAGATACGCAGTATTTT.

This clonotype was counted only a few times. The chain employs TRBV18 and TRBJ1-2, with D uncertain. V lost 3 bases and J lost 7, with 12 bases in between. The CDR3 totals 13 residues. CDR1 and CDR2 from the germline V gene are KGHSH and LQKENI. Written as DNA, the CDR3 is TGTGCCAGCTCACCCGTCCCGGAGGGTGGCTACACCTTC. Translated, it gives CASSPVPEGGYTF.

V usage is TRBV7-2 and J usage is TRBJ2-2; D is possibly TRBD1 (5 bases). This CDR3 comprises 14 residues. Germline V gene lookup returns CDR1 SGHTA and CDR2 FQGNSA. With 5 bases removed from V and 6 bases from J, the gap between germline ends came to 13 bases. CDR3 nucleotides: TGTGCCAGCAGCCCAGAGCGACAGCCCGGGGAGCTGTTTTTT. Protein product: CASSPERQPGELFF.

The chain recombines TRBV20-1 with TRBJ2-5, with unresolved D. The J call may be faulty, since TRBJ2-7 better matches the DNA end. This CDR3 contains 13 residues. The germline CDR1 and CDR2 sequences are DFQATT and SNEGSKA (reference sequence). The CDR3 sequence: CSARDPASYEQYF. CDR3 coding DNA: TGCAGTGCTAGAGACCCTGCCTCCTACGAGCAGTACTTC.

V usage is TRBV20-1 and J usage is TRBJ2-3; D might be TRBD1 (5 bases). Germline V gene sequence: CDR1 DFQATT, CDR2 SNEGSKA (reference sequence). The germline V and J ends were trimmed by 3 bases and 2 bases, with 9 bases remaining between them. The CDR3 is made up of 13 amino acids. The CDR3 reads CSARRQITDTQYF. The CDR3 DNA reads as TGCAGTGCTAGGCGACAGATCACAGATACGCAGTATTTT.